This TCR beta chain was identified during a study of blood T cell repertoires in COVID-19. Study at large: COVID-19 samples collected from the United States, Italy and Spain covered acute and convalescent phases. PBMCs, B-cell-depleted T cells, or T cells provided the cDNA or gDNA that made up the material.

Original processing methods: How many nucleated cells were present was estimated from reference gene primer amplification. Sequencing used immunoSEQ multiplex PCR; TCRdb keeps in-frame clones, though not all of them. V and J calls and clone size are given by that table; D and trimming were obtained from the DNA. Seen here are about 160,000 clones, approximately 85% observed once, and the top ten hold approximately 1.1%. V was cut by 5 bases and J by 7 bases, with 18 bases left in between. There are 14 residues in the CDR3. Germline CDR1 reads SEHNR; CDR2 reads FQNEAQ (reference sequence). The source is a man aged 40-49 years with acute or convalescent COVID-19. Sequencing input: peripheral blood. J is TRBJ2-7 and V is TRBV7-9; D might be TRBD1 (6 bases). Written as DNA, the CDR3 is TGTGCCAGCAGCCGGACTGATGTTAGGGGGGAGCAGTACTTC. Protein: CASSRTDVRGEQYF.